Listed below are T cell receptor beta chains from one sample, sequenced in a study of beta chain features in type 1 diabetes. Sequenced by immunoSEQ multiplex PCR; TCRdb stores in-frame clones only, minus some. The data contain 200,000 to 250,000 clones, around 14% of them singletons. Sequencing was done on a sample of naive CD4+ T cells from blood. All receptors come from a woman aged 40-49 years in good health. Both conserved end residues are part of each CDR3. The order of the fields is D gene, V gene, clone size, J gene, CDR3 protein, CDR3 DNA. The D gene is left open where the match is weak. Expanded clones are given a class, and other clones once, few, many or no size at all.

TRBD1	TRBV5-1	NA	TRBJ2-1	CASSLRTGGAYEQFF	TGCGCCAGCAGCCTCCGGACAGGGGGAGCCTATGAGCAGTTCTTC
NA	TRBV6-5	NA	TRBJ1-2	CASSNNYRRGLTF	TGTGCCAGCAGTAACAACTACCGACGAGGGCTCACCTTC
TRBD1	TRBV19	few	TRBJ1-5	CASKTGQGLYSNQPQHF	TGTGCCAGTAAGACGGGACAGGGCCTCTATAGCAATCAGCCCCAGCATTTT
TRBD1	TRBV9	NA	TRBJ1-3	CASSFGQGRSFSGNTIYF	TGTGCCAGCAGCTTCGGACAGGGTAGGAGCTTCTCTGGAAACACCATATATTTT
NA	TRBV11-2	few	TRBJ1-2	CASSPLPGNRGYTF	TGTGCCAGCAGCCCACTTCCGGGGAATCGGGGCTACACCTTC
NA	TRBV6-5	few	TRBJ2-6	CASSHQGAGANVLTF	TGTGCCAGCAGTCACCAGGGCGCTGGGGCCAACGTCCTGACTTTC
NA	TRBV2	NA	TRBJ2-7	CASRYARTYEQYF	TGTGCCAGCAGATACGCGAGAACCTACGAGCAGTACTTC
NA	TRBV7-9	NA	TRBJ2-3	CASSTRGLSLTDTQYF	TGTGCCAGCAGCACGAGAGGCCTGTCCCTCACAGATACGCAGTATTTT
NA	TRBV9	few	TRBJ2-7	CASSVTQGHEQYF	TGTGCCAGCAGCGTCACACAGGGACACGAGCAGTACTTC
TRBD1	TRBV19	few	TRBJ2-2	CASSRQGIHTGELFF	TGTGCCAGTAGTAGACAGGGAATCCACACCGGGGAGCTGTTTTTT
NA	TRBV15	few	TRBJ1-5	CATSSERGGNQPQHF	TGTGCCACCAGCAGCGAGAGAGGGGGAAATCAGCCCCAGCATTTT
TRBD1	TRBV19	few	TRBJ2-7	CASSPRTGPYEQYF	TGTGCCAGTAGTCCGCGGACAGGGCCTTACGAGCAGTACTTC
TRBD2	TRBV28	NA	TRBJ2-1	CASSPSGGAYNEQFF	TGTGCCAGCAGCCCCAGCGGGGGGGCTTACAATGAGCAGTTCTTC
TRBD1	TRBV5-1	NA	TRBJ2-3	CASNGGQGQDTQYF	TGCGCCAGCAATGGGGGACAGGGTCAAGATACGCAGTATTTT
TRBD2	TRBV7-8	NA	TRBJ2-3	CASSLGLAGVASTDTQYF	TGTGCCAGCAGCCTTGGACTAGCGGGGGTCGCTAGCACAGATACGCAGTATTTT
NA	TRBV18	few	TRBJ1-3	CASSQDGSSGNTIYF	TGTGCCAGCTCACAGGACGGGAGCTCTGGAAACACCATATATTTT
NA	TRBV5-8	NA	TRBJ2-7	CASRKKGPYEQYF	TGTGCCAGCAGGAAAAAGGGGCCCTACGAGCAGTACTTC
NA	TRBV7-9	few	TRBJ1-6	CASSLIQGRSSYNSPLHF	TGTGCCAGCAGCTTAATTCAGGGCAGGAGCTCCTATAATTCACCCCTCCACTTT
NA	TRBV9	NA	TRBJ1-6	CASSVSSSYNSPLHF	TGTGCCAGCAGCGTTAGCAGCTCCTATAATTCACCCCTCCACTTT
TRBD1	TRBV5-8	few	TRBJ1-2	CASSYAGTGNYGYTF	TGTGCCAGCAGCTATGCCGGGACAGGGAACTATGGCTACACCTTC
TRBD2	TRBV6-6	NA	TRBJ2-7	CAVTTGLATEQYF	TGTGCCGTAACAACGGGACTAGCAACGGAGCAGTACTTC
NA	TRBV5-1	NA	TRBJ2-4	CASSLSGDKNIQYF	TGCGCCAGCAGCTTGTCAGGGGACAAAAACATTCAGTACTTC
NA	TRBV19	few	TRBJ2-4	CASSRTGGAENIQYF	TGTGCCAGTAGTCGAACGGGGGGCGCGGAAAACATTCAGTACTTC
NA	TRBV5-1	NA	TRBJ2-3	CASSLETSTDTQYF	TGCGCCAGCAGCTTGGAGACTAGCACAGATACGCAGTATTTT
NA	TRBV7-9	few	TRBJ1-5	CASSSMQGVGALEPQHF	TGTGCCAGCAGCTCCATGCAGGGAGTGGGGGCTCTGGAGCCCCAGCATTTT
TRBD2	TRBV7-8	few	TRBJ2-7	CASSSAGMTSGGSYEQYF	TGTGCCAGCAGCTCCGCGGGGATGACTAGCGGGGGGTCCTACGAGCAGTACTTC
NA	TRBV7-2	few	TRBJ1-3	CASSFGLLSGNTIYF	TGTGCCAGCAGCTTCGGACTGCTCTCTGGAAACACCATATATTTT
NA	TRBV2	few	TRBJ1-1	CASQGFTEAFF	TGTGCCAGCCAGGGGTTCACTGAAGCTTTCTTT
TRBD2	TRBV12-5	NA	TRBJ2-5	CASGLGLAGKETQYF	TGTGCTAGTGGTCTGGGACTAGCGGGGAAAGAGACCCAGTACTTC